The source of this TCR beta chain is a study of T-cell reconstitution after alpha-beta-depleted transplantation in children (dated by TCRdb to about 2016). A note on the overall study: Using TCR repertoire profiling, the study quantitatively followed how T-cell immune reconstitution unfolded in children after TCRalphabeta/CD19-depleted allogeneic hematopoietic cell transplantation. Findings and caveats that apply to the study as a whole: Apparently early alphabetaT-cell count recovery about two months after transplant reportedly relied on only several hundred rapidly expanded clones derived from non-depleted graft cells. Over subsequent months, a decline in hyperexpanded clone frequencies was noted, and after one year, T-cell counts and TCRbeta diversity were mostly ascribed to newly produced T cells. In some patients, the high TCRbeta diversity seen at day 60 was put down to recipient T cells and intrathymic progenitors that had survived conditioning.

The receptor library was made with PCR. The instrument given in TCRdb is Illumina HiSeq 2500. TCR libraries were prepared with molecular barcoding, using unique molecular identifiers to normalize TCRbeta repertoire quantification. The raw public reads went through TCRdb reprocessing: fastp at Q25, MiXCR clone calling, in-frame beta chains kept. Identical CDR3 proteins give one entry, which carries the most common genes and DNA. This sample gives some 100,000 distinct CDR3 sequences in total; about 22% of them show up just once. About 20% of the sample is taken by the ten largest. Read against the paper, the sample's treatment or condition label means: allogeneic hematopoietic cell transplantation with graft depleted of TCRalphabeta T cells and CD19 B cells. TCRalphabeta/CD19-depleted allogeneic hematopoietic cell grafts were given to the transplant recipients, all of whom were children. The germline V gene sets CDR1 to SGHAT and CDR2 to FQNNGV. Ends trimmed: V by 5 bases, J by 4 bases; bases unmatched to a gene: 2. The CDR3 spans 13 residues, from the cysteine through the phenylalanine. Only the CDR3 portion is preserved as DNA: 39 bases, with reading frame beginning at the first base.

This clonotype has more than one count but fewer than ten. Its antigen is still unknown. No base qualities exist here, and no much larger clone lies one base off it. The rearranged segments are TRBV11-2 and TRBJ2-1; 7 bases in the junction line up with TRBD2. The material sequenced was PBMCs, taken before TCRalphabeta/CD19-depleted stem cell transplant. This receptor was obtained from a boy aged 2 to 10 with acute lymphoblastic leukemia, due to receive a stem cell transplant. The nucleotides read TGTGCCAGCAGCGGGGGGGTTTACAATGAGCAGTTCTTC. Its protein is CASSGGVYNEQFF.